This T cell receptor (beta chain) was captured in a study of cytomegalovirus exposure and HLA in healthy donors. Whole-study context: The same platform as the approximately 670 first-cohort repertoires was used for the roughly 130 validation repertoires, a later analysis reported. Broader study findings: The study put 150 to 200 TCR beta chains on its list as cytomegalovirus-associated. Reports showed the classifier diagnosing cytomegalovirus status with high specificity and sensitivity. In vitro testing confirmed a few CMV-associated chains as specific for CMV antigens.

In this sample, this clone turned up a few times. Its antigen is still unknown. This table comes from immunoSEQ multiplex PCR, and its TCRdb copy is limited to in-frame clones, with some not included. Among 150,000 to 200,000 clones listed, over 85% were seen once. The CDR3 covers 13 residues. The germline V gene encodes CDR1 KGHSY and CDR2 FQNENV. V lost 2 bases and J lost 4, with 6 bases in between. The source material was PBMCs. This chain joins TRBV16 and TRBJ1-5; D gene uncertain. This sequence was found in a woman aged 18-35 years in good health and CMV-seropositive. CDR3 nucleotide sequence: TGTGCCAGCAGCCAAGTCCCAAATCAGCCCCAGCATTTT. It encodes CASSQVPNQPQHF. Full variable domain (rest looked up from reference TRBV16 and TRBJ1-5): GEEVAQTPKHLVRGEGQKAKLYCAPIKGHSYVFWYQQVLKNEFKFLISFQNENVFDETGMPKERFSAKCLPNSPCSLEIQATKLEDSAVYFCASSQVPNQPQHFGDGTRLSIL.